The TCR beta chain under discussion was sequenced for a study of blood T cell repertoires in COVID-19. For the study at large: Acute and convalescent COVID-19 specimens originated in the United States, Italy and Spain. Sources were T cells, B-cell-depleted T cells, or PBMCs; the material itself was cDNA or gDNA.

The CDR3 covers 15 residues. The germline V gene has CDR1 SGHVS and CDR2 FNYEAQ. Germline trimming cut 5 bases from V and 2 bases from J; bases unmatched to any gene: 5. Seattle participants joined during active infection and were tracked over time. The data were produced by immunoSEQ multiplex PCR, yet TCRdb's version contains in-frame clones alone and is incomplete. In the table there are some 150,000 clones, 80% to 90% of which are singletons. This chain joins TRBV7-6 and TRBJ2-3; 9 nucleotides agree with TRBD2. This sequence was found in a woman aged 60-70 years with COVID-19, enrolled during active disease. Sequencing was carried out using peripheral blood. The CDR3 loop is CASSGTSRDTDTQYF. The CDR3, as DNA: TGTGCCAGCAGCGGGACTAGCCGGGACACAGATACGCAGTATTTT.